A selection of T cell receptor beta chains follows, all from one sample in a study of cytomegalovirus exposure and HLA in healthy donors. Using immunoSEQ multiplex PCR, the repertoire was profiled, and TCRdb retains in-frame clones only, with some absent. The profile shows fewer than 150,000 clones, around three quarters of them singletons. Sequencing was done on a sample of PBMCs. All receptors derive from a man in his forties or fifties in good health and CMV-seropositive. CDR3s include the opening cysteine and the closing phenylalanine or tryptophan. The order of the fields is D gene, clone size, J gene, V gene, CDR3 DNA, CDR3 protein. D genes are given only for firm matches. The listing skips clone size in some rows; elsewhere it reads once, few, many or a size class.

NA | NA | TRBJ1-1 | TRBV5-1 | TGCGCCAGCAGCTTGGAACCCGGCCAGGGGAAAAAGAGCACTGAAGCTTTCTTT | CASSLEPGQGKKSTEAFF
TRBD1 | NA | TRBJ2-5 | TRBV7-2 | TGTGCCAGCAGCACAAACAGGGGGCTGGAGACCCAGTACTTC | CASSTNRGLETQYF
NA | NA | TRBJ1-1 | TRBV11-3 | TGTGCCAGCAGCTTAGGTTCAAACACTGAAGCTTTCTTT | CASSLGSNTEAFF
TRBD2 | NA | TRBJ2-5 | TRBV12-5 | TGTGCTAGTGGTTCCCCCGGGACTAACCCGTTCCAAGAGACCCAGTACTTC | CASGSPGTNPFQETQYF
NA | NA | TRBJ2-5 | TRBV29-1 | TGCAGCCACGGGGGTGGGACCCAGTACTTC | CSHGGGTQYF
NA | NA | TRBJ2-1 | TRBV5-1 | TGCGCCAGCAGCTTTCAGGTCTCATCCGATGAGCAGTTCTTC | CASSFQVSSDEQFF
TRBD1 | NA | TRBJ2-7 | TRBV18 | TGTGCCAGCTCACCTCGTGCCCGACAGGGAGAGCAGTACTTC | CASSPRARQGEQYF
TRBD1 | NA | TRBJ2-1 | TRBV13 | TGTGCCAGCAGCTTCAGGGGGTCAGGTGAGCAGTTCTTC | CASSFRGSGEQFF
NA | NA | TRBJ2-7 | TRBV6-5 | TGTGCCAGCAGTGTCCAGGGTAGCTCCTACGAGCAGTACTTC | CASSVQGSSYEQYF
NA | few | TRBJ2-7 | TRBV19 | TGTGCCAGTACCCCCGGAGGGACGCGCGAGCAGTACTTC | CASTPGGTREQYF
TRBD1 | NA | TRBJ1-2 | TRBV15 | TGTGCCACCAGCAGAGTGAGGGAACAGGGGTCGCTTGGCTACACCTTC | CATSRVREQGSLGYTF
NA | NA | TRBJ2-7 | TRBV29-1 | TGCAGCGTTGAAGACTACCGAGAGCAGTACTTC | CSVEDYREQYF
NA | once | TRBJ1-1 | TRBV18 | TGTGCCAGCTCACCGGGAGTGAAAGACACTGAAGCTTTCTTT | CASSPGVKDTEAFF
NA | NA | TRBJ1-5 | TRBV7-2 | TGTGCCAGCAGCCATAATGGGGGGGGAATCAATCAGCCCCAGCATTTT | CASSHNGGGINQPQHF
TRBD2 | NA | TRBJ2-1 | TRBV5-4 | TGTGCCAGCAGCCCCCCCCTTGGCGGGAGAAATGAGCAGTTCTTC | CASSPPLGGRNEQFF
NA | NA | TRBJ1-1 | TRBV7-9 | TGTGCCAGCAGCCACCGGGGACAATTGAACACTGAAGCTTTCTTT | CASSHRGQLNTEAFF
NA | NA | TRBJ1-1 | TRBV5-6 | TGTGCCAGCAGCTTGGATCTCGGCCGGGCTGAAGCTTTCTTT | CASSLDLGRAEAFF
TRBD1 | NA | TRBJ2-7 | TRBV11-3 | TGTGCCAGCAGCCCCGGGACAGGGTACGAGCAGTACTTC | CASSPGTGYEQYF
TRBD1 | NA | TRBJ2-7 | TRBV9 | TGTGCCAGCAGCGTAGCGCCGGACAGGGCCTACGAGCAGTACTTC | CASSVAPDRAYEQYF
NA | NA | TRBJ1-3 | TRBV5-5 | TGTGCCAGCAGCCTGCGGGGGGAGGCTGGAAACACCATATATTTT | CASSLRGEAGNTIYF
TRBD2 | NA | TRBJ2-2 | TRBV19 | TGTGCCAGTAGTATAGTAGGGCCTTTAGCGGGAGTGCCCGGGGAGCTGTTTTTT | CASSIVGPLAGVPGELFF
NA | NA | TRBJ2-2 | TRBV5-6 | TGTGCCAGCAGCTTGCAGCGCGGGGAGCTGTTTTTT | CASSLQRGELFF
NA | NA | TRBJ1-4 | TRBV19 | TGTGCCAGTAGTGGTCAGGAAGCAACTAATGAAAAACTGTTTTTT | CASSGQEATNEKLFF
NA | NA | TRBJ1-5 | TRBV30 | TGTGCCCTCGAAGCCCCTGGGGCAGCCAATCAGCCCCAGCATTTT | CALEAPGAANQPQHF
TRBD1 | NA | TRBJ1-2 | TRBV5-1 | TGCGCCAGCAGCGAAGGACAGGGCGGCTACACCTTC | CASSEGQGGYTF
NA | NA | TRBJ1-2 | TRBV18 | TGTGCCAGCTCACCCCTATCCTATGGCTACACCTTC | CASSPLSYGYTF
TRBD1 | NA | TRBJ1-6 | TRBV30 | TGTGCCTGGAGTGTAGGACAGGGGGAATCACCCCTCCACTTT | CAWSVGQGESPLHF
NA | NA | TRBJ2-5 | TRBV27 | TGTGCCAGCAAGCTGACACACCAAGAGACCCAGTACTTC | CASKLTHQETQYF
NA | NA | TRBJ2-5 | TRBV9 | TGTGCCAGCAGCGTAGGTTTGGAGGGACCCTCTCCGACCCAGTACTTC | CASSVGLEGPSPTQYF
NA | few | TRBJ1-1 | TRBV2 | TGTGCCAGCGGACGGACTCCCGACTACGAAGCTTTCTTT | CASGRTPDYEAFF
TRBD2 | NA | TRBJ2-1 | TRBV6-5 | TGTGCCAGCAGTTTCACTAGCGGGAGGAATGAGCAGTTCTTC | CASSFTSGRNEQFF
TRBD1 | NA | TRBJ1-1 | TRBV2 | TGTGCCAGCAGTAGGACAGGGCTTCTCGGGGCTTTCTTT | CASSRTGLLGAFF
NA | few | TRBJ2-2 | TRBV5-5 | TGTGCCAGCAGCTTGATGGAGATGAACACCGGGGAGCTGTTTTTT | CASSLMEMNTGELFF
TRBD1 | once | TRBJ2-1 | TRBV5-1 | TGCGCCAGCAGCTGGGCGGGGACAGGGGCTTACAATGAGCAGTTCTTC | CASSWAGTGAYNEQFF
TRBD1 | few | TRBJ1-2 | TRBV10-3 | TGTGCCATCAGCACAGGGGTAGGAGGCTACACCTTC | CAISTGVGGYTF
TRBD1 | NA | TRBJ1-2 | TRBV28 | TGTGCCAGTGTCTCGGGACAGAGCTATGGCTACACCTTC | CASVSGQSYGYTF
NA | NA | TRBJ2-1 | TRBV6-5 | TGTGCCAGCACGACTAGGAGCCTTTACAATGAGCAGTTCTTC | CASTTRSLYNEQFF
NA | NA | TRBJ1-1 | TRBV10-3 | TGTGCCATCAGGGGACAGAACACTGAAGCTTTCTTT | CAIRGQNTEAFF
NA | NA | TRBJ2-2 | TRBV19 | TGTGCCAGTAAACTAGCTTCACACACCGGGGAGCTGTTTTTT | CASKLASHTGELFF
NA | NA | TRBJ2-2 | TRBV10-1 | TGCGCCAGCAGTGAGGCTAGTCGGACCGGGGAGCTGTTTTTT | CASSEASRTGELFF
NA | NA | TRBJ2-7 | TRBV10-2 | TGCGCCAGCATAGACAGGTATGGCGAGCAGTACTTC | CASIDRYGEQYF
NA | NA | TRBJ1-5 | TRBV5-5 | TGTGCCAGCAGCCCCACAGGGTTAGGTTATCAGCCCCAGCATTTT | CASSPTGLGYQPQHF
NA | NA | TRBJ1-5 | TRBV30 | TGTGCCTGGAGTTTGGGAGATGATCAGCCCCAGCATTTT | CAWSLGDDQPQHF